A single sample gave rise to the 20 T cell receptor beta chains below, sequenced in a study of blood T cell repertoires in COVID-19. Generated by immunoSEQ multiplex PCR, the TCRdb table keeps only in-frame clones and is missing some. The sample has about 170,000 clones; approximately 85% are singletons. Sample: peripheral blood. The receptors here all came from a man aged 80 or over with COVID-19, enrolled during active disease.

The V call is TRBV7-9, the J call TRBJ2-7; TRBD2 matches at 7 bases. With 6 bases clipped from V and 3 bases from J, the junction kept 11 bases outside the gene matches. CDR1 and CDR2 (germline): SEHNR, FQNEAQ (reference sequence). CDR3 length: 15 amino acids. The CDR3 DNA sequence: TGTGCCAGCAGTTCAACAAATGGGGGGGTCTACGAGCAGTACTTC. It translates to CASSSTNGGVYEQYF.

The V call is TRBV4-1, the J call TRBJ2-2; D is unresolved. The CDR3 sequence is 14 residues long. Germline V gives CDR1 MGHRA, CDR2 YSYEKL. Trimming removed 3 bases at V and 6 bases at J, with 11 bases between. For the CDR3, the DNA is TGCGCCAGCAGCCATCCCTGGGCCTCCGGGGAGCTGTTTTTT. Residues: CASSHPWASGELFF.

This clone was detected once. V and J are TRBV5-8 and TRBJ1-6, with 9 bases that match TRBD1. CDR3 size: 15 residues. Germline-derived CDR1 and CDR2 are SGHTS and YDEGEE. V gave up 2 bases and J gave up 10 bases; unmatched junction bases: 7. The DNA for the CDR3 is TGTGCCAGCAGCTTCAACCGGGACAGGGAATCACCCCTCCACTTT. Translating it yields CASSFNRDRESPLHF.

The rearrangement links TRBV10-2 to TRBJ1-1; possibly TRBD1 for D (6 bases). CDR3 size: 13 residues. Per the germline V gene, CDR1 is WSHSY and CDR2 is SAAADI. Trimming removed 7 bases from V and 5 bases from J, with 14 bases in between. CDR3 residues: CASTKNRATEAFF. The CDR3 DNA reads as TGCGCCAGCACTAAGAACAGGGCGACTGAAGCTTTCTTT.

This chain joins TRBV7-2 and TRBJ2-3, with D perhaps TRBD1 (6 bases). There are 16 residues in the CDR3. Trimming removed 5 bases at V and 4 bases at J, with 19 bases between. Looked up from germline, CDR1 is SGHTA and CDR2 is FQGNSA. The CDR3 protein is CASSPSFIRGSDTQYF. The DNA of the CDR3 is TGTGCCAGCAGCCCCTCCTTCATTAGGGGGTCAGATACGCAGTATTTT.

CDR3 in DNA: TGTGCCAGCAGTTACCTCGAAGGGAGCACTGAAGCTTTCTTT. Translating gives CASSYLEGSTEAFF. The chain joins TRBV6-2 or TRBV6-3 to TRBJ1-1; D remains unclear. CDR1 MNHEY and CDR2 SVGEGT come from the germline V gene. The CDR3 sequence is 14 residues long. V shed 2 bases and J shed 4 bases, with 11 bases lying between them.

CDR3 region: CASTQTKGDGYTF. DNA of the CDR3: TGTGCCAGCACCCAGACAAAGGGAGACGGCTACACCTTC. The chain is built from TRBV18 and TRBJ1-2; no definite D call. This CDR3 has 13 amino acids. V dropped 8 bases and J dropped 8 bases, with 18 bases sitting between them. CDR1 KGHSH and CDR2 LQKENI come from the germline V gene.

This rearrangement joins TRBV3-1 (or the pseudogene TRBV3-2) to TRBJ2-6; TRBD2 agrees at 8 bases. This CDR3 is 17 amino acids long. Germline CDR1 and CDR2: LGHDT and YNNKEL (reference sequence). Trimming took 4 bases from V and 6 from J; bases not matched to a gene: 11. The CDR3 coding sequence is TGTGCCAGCAGCCGCGGGGGGCCACCATGCCCGGCCAACGTCCTGACTTTC. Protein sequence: CASSRGGPPCPANVLTF.

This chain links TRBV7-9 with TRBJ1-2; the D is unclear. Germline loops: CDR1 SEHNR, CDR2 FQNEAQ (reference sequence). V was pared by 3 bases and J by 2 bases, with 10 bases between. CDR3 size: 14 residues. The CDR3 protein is CASSFGEGNYGYTF. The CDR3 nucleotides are TGTGCCAGCAGCTTCGGAGAGGGAAACTATGGCTACACCTTC.

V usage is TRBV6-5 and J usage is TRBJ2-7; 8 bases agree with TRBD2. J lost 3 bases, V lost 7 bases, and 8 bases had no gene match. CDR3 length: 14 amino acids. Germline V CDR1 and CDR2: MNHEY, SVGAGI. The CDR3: CASIKAGEFYEQYF. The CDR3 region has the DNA TGTGCCAGCATAAAAGCGGGGGAATTCTACGAGCAGTACTTC.

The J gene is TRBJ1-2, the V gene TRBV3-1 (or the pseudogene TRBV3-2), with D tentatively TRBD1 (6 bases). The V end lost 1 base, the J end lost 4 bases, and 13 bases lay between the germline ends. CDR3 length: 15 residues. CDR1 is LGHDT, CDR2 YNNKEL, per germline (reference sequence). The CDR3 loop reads CASSQAAGAGYGYTF. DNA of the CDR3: TGTGCCAGCAGCCAAGCCGCGGGGGCCGGCTATGGCTACACCTTC.

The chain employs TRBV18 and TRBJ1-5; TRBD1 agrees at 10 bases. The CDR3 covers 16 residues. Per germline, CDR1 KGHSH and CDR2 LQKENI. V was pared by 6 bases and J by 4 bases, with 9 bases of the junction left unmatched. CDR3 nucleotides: TGTGCCAGCTCGCCCACACCGGGACAGGGGAATCAGCCCCAGCATTTT. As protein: CASSPTPGQGNQPQHF.

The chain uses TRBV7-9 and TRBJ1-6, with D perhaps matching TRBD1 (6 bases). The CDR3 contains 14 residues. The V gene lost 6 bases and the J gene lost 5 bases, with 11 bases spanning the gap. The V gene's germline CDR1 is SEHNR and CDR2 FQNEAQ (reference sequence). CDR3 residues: CASSSGVNNSPLHF. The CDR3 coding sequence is TGTGCCAGCAGTTCAGGGGTGAATAATTCACCCCTCCACTTT. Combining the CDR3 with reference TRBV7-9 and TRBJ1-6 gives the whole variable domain DTGVSQNPRHKITKRGQNVTFRCDPISEHNRLYWYRQTLGQGPEFLTYFQNEAQLEKSRLLSDRFSAERPKGSFSTLEIQRTEQGDSAMYLCASSSGVNNSPLHFGNGTRLTVT.

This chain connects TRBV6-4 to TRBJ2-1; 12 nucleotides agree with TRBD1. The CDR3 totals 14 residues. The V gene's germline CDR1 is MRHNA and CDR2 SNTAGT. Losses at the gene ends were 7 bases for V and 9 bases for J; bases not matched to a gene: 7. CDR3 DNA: TGTGCCAGCAATCCGGGACAGGGGGCTCGTGAGCAGTTCTTC. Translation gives CASNPGQGAREQFF.

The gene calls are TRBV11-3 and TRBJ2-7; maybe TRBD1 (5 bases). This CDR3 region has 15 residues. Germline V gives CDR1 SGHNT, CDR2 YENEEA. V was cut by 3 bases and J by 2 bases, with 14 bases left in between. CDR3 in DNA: TGTGCCAGCAGCTTTAGGGGTATCGATACCTACGAGCAGTACTTC. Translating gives CASSFRGIDTYEQYF.

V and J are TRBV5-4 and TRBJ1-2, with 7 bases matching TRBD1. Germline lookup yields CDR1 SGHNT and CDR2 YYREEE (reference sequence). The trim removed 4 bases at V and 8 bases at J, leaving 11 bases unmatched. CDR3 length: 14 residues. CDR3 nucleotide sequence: TGTGCCAGCAGCCTATTAGACAGGGCAAAGGGCTACACCTTC. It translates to CASSLLDRAKGYTF.

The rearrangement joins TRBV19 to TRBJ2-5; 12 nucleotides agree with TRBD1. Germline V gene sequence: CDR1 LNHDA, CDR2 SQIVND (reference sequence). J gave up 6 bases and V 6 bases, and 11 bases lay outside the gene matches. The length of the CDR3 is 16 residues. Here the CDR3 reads CASRGGTGGRLKTQYF. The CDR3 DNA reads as TGTGCCAGTAGGGGGGGGACAGGGGGCCGATTGAAGACCCAGTACTTC.

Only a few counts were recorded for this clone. CDR3 DNA: TGTGCCAGCAGCTTAGGACAGGGTTATAACTATGGCTACACCTTC. The encoded protein is CASSLGQGYNYGYTF. The chain is built from TRBV5-5 and TRBJ1-2; 8 bases line up with TRBD1. V lost 2 bases, J lost 1 base, and 4 bases stayed unmatched. The CDR3 runs to 15 residues. Germline V gene lookup returns CDR1 SGHKS and CDR2 YYEKEE (reference sequence).

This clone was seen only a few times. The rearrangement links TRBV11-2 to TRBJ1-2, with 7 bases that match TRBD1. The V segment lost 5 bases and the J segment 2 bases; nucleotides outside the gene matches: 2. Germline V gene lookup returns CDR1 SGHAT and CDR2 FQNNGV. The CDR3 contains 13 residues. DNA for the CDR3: TGTGCCAGCAGCCCCAGGGGGAACTATGGCTACACCTTC. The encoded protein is CASSPRGNYGYTF.

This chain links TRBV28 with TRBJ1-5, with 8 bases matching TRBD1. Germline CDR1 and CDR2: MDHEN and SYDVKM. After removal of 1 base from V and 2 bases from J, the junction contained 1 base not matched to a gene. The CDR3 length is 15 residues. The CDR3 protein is CASSLSGGGNQPQHF. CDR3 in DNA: TGTGCCAGCAGTTTATCAGGGGGCGGCAATCAGCCCCAGCATTTT. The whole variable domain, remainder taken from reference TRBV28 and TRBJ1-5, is DVKVTQSSRYLVKRTGEKVFLECVQDMDHENMFWYRQDPGLGLRLIYFSYDVKMKEKGDIPEGYSVSREKKERFSLILESASTNQTSMYLCASSLSGGGNQPQHFGDGTRLSIL.